The present entry profiles one T cell receptor (beta chain) with its context. Antigen: not known. Profiled with immunoSEQ multiplex PCR; TCRdb holds only in-frame clones, not every one. The sample includes around 160,000 clones, around 91% of them seen just once. This specimen comes from a study of T cell responses to AZD1222 COVID-19 vaccine. Study-wide results and limits: After the peak T cell response, and only then, were repertoires sampled.

CDR1 is MNHEY, CDR2 SVGAGI, per germline. V was clipped by 2 bases and J by 6 bases; unmatched bases: 4. The CDR3 sequence is 14 residues long. This TCR came from an adult in good health. The rearrangement joins TRBV6-5 to TRBJ2-3, with 8 positions matching TRBD2. The sequences come from peripheral blood, collected on day 0 of AZD1222 vaccination. The CDR3 sequence is CASSYRTSGDTQYF. CDR3 DNA sequence: TGTGCCAGCAGTTACCGTACTAGCGGTGATACGCAGTATTTT.